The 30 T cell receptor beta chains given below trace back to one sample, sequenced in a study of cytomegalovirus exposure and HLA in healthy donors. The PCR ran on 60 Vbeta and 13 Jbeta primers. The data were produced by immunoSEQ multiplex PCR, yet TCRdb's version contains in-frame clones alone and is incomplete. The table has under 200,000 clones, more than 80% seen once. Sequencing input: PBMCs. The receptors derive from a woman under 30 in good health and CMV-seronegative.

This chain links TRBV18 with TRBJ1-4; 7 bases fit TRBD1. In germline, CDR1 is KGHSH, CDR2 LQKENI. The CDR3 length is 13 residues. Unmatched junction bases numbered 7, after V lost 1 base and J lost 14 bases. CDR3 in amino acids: CASSPRQGTWLFF. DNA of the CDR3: TGTGCCAGCTCACCACGACAGGGCACATGGCTGTTTTTT.

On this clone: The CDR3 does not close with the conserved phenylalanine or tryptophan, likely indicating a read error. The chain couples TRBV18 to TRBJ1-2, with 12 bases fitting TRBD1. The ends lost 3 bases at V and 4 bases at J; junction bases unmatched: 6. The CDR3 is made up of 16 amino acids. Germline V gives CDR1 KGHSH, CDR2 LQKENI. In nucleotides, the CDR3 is TGTGCCAGCTCACCGGGACAGGGGGCCCTTGGCTATGGCTACACCATC. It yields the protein CASSPGQGALGYGYTI.

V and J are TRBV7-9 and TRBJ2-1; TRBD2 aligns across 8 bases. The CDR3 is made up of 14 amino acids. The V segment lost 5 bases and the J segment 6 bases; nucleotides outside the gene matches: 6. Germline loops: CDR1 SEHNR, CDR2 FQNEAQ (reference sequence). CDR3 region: CASSALAVLNEQFF. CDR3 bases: TGTGCCAGCAGCGCACTAGCGGTTCTCAATGAGCAGTTCTTC.

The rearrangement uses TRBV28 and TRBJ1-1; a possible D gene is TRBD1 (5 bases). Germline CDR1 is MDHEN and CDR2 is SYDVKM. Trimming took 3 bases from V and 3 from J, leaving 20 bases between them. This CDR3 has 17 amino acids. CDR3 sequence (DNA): TGTGCCAGCAGTTTCGGGACCTGGACTTGGAGGGACACTGAAGCTTTCTTT. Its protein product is CASSFGTWTWRDTEAFF.

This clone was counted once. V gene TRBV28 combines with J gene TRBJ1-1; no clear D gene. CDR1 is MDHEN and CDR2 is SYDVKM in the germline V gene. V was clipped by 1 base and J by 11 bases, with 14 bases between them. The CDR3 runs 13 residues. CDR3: CASSLSVRVWAFF. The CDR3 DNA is TGTGCCAGCAGTTTATCCGTAAGAGTCTGGGCTTTCTTT.

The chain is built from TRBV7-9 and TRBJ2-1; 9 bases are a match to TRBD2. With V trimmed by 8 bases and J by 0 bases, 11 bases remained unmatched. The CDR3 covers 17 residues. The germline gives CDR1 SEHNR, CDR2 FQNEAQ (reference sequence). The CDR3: CASHRGLAGRSYNEQFF. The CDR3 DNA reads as TGTGCCAGCCACCGAGGGCTAGCGGGGCGCTCCTACAATGAGCAGTTCTTC.

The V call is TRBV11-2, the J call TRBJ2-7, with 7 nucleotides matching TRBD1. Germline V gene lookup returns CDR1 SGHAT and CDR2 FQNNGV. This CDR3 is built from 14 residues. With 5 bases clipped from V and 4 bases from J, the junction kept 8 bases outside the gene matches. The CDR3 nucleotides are TGTGCCAGCAGCGGCCGGGACAGAGTTTACGAGCAGTACTTC. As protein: CASSGRDRVYEQYF.

CDR3 DNA: TGCGCCACCCGTGGGACAGGGTTTAATGAAAAACTGTTTTTT. Translation gives CATRGTGFNEKLFF. The rearrangement uses TRBV5-1 and TRBJ1-4, with TRBD1 matching over 9 bases. There are 14 residues in the CDR3. With V trimmed by 9 bases and J by 4 bases, 7 bases remained unmatched. CDR1 is SGHRS and CDR2 is YFSETQ in the germline V gene.

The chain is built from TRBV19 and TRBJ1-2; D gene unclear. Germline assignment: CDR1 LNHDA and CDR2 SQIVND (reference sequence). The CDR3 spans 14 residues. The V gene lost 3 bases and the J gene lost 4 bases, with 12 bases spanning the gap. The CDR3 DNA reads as TGTGCCAGTAGTATCCAGGATTTTGGCTATGGCTACACCTTC. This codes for CASSIQDFGYGYTF. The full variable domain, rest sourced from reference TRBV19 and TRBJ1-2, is DGGITQSPKYLFRKEGQNVTLSCEQNLNHDAMYWYRQDPGQGLRLIYYSQIVNDFQKGDIAEGYSVSREKKESFPLTVTSAQKNPTAFYLCASSIQDFGYGYTFGSGTRLTVV.

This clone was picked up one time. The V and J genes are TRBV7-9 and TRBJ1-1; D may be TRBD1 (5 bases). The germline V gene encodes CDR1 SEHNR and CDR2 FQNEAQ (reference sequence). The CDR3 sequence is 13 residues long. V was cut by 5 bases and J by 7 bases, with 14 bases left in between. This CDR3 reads CASSLRGGVEAFF. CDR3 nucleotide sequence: TGTGCCAGCAGCCTCCGGGGGGGTGTTGAAGCTTTCTTT.

The CDR3 nucleotides are TGTGCCATCAGCGGGACAGGGGGGAACACTGAAGCTTTCTTT. It codes for CAISGTGGNTEAFF. V is TRBV10-3 and J is TRBJ1-1; 11 bases align to TRBD1. The CDR3 length is 14 residues. The germline V gene has CDR1 ENHRY and CDR2 SYGVKD. J lost 1 base, V lost 6 bases, and 1 base had no gene match.

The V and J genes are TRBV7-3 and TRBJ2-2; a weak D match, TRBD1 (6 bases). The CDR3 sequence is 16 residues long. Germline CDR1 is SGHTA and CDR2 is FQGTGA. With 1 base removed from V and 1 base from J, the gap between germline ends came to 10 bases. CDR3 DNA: TGTGCCAGCAGCTTAAATAACAGGGTGAACACCGGGGAGCTGTTTTTT. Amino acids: CASSLNNRVNTGELFF. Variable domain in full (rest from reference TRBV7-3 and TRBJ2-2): GAGVSQTPSNKVTEKGKYVELRCDPISGHTALYWYRQSLGQGPEFLIYFQGTGAADDSGLPNDRFFAVRPEGSVSTLKIQRTERGDSAVYLCASSLNNRVNTGELFFGEGSRLTVL.

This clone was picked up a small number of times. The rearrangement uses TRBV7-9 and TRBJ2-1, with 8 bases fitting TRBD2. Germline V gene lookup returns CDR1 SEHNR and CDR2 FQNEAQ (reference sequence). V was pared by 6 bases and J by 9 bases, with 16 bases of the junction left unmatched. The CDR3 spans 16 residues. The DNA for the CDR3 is TGTGCCAGCAGTCCGGCGTCCGGGGGGGCGGGAATTGAGCAGTTCTTC. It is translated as CASSPASGGAGIEQFF. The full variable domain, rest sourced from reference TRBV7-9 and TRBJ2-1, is DTGVSQNPRHKITKRGQNVTFRCDPISEHNRLYWYRQTLGQGPEFLTYFQNEAQLEKSRLLSDRFSAERPKGSFSTLEIQRTEQGDSAMYLCASSPASGGAGIEQFFGPGTRLTVL.

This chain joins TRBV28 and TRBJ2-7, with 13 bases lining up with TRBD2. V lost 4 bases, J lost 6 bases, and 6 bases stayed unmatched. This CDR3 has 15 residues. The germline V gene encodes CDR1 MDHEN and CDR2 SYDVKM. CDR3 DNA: TGTGCCAGCAGTTCCAGACTAGCGGGAGGACCCGAGCAGTACTTC. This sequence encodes CASSSRLAGGPEQYF.

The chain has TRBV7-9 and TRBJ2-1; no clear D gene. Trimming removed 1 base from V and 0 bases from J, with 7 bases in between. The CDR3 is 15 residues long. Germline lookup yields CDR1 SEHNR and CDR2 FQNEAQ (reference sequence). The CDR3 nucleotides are TGTGCCAGCAGCTTAGACAGTTACTCCTACAATGAGCAGTTCTTC. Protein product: CASSLDSYSYNEQFF.

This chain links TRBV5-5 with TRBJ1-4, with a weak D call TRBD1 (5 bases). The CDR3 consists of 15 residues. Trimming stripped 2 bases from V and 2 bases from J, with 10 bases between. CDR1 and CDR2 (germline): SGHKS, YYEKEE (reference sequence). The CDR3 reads CASSFQGSTNEKLFF. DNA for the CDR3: TGTGCCAGCAGCTTTCAGGGAAGCACTAATGAAAAACTGTTTTTT.

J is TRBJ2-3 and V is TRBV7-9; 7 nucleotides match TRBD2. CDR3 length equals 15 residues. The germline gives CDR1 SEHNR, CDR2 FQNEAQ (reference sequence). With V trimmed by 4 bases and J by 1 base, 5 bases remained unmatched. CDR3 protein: CASSSQTSGTDTQYF. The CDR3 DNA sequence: TGTGCCAGCAGCTCCCAAACTAGCGGCACAGATACGCAGTATTTT.

This CDR3 reads CASSLTRHYGYTF. The CDR3 bases are TGTGCCAGCAGTTTAACCAGGCACTATGGCTACACCTTC. J is TRBJ1-2 and V is TRBV27; D remains ambiguous. Germline V lookup: CDR1 MNHEY, CDR2 SMNVEV (reference sequence). The CDR3 totals 13 residues. V was pared by 2 bases and J by 3 bases, with 7 bases between.

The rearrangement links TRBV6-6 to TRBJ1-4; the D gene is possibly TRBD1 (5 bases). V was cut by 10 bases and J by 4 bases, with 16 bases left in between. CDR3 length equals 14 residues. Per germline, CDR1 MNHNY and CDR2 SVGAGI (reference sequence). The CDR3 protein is CATSPQQVNEKLFF. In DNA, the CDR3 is TGTGCCACCTCCCCCCAACAGGTTAATGAAAAACTGTTTTTT.

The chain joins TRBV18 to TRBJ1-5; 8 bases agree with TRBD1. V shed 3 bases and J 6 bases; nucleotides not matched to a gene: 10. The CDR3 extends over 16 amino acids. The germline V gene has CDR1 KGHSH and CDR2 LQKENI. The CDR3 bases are TGTGCCAGCTCACCCCAGGGGGCCGCAGGTGCTCAGCCCCAGCATTTT. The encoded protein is CASSPQGAAGAQPQHF. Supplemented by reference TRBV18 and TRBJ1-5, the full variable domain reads NAGVMQNPRHLVRRRGQEARLRCSPMKGHSHVYWYRQLPEEGLKFMVYLQKENIIDESGMPKERFSAEFPKEGPSILRIQQVVRGDSAAYFCASSPQGAAGAQPQHFGDGTRLSIL.

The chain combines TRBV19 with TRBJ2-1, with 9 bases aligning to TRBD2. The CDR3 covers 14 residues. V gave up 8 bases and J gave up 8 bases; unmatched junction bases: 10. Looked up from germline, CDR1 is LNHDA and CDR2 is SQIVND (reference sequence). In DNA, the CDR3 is TGTGCCAGTGGGGACAGCGGGAGGAGACATGAGCAGTTCTTC. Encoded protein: CASGDSGRRHEQFF.

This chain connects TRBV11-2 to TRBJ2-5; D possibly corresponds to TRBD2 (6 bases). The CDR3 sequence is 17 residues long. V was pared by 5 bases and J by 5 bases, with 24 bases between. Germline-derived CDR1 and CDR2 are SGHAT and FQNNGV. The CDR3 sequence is CASSPKRGGAEGETQYF. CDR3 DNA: TGTGCCAGCAGCCCAAAACGAGGAGGGGCCGAGGGGGAGACCCAGTACTTC.

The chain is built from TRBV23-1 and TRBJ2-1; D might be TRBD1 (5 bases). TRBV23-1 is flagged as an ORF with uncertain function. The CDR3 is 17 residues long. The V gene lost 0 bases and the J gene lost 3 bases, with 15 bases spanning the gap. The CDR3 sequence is CASSQSPTARDYNEQFF. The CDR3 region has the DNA TGCGCCAGCAGTCAATCCCCGACAGCCAGGGACTACAATGAGCAGTTCTTC.

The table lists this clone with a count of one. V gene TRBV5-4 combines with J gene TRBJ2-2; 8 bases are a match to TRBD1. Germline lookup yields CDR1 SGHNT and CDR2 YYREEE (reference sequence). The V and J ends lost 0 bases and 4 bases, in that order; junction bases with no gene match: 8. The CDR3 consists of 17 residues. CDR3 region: CASSLGKDRAGTGELFF. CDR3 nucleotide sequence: TGTGCCAGCAGCTTGGGCAAGGACAGGGCGGGCACCGGGGAGCTGTTTTTT.

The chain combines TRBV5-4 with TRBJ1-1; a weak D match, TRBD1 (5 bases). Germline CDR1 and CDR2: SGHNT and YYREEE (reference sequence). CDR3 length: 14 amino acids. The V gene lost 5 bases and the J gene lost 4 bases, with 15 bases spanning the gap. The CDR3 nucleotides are TGTGCCAGCAGTTTAATCGGGGGGGGCACTGAAGCTTTCTTT. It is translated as CASSLIGGGTEAFF.

For the CDR3, the DNA is TGTGCCAGTAGCACGCTTTTCGGGACAGCCGCCTACGAGCAGTACTTC. The encoded protein is CASSTLFGTAAYEQYF. This chain links TRBV19 with TRBJ2-7, with 7 bases fitting TRBD1. CDR1 and CDR2 (germline): LNHDA, SQIVND (reference sequence). J was trimmed by 2 bases and V by 6 bases; bases with no gene match: 13. The CDR3 covers 16 residues.

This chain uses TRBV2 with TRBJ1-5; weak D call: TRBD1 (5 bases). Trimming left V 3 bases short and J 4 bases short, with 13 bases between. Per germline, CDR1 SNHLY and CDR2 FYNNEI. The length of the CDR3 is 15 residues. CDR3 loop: CASSEMGGGNQPQHF. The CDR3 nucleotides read TGTGCCAGCAGTGAGATGGGGGGGGGTAATCAGCCCCAGCATTTT.

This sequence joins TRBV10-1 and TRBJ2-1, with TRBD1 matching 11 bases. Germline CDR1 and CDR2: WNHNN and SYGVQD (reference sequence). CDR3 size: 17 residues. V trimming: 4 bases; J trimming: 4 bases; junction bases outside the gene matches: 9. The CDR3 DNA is TGCGCCAGCAGTGGACCCCTCGGGACAGGGGGTTACAATGAGCAGTTCTTC. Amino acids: CASSGPLGTGGYNEQFF.

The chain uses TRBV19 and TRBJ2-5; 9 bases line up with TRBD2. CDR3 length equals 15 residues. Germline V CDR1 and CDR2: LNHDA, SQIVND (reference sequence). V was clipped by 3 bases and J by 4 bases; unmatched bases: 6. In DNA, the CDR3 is TGTGCCAGTAGTATGGAGCGGGGGGTCCGAGAGACCCAGTACTTC. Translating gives CASSMERGVRETQYF. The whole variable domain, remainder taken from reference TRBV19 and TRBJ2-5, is DGGITQSPKYLFRKEGQNVTLSCEQNLNHDAMYWYRQDPGQGLRLIYYSQIVNDFQKGDIAEGYSVSREKKESFPLTVTSAQKNPTAFYLCASSMERGVRETQYFGPGTRLLVL.

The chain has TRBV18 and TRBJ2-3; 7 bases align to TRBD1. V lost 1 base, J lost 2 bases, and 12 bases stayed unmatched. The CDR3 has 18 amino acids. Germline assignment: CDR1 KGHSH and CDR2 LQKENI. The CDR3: CASSPQDVGTAITDTQYF. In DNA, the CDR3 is TGTGCCAGCTCACCACAAGACGTCGGGACAGCAATCACAGATACGCAGTATTTT.